This TCR beta chain was observed in a study of regulatory T cells in long-lasting Graves disease. Study information: The study counted Graves' disease as persistent given over 5 years of antithyroid drugs and positive TSH receptor antibodies.

Combining iRepertoire HTBI primers with Arm-PCR of CDR3 regions, the authors built TCR beta libraries. TCRdb reprocessed the multiplex PCR reads via MiXCR and lists one record per CDR3 protein. The sample holds 450,000 or so distinct CDR3 sequences, around a fifth seen once. A few counts support this clonotype. The time point: persistent/refractory GD, antithyroid drugs over 5 years with positive TRAb. The TCR library used RNA extracted from PBMCs. Patients were from an endocrinology department in Xi'an, China. The clonotype was recovered from a female donor with Graves disease. This specimen consisted of peripheral blood mononuclear cells (PBMCs), obtained when the disease was refractory, from a patient treated with antithyroid drugs.

The CDR3 coding sequence is TGTGCCAGCAGCCGACGACCTTCAGTTTTGAACACTGAAGCTTTCTTT. Protein: CASSRRPSVLNTEAFF. This chain links TRBV14 with TRBJ1-1; D not resolved. The CDR3 extends over 16 amino acids. V lost 4 bases to trimming and J lost 0 bases, with 15 bases between them. CDR1 and CDR2 from the germline V gene are SGHDN and FVKESK.